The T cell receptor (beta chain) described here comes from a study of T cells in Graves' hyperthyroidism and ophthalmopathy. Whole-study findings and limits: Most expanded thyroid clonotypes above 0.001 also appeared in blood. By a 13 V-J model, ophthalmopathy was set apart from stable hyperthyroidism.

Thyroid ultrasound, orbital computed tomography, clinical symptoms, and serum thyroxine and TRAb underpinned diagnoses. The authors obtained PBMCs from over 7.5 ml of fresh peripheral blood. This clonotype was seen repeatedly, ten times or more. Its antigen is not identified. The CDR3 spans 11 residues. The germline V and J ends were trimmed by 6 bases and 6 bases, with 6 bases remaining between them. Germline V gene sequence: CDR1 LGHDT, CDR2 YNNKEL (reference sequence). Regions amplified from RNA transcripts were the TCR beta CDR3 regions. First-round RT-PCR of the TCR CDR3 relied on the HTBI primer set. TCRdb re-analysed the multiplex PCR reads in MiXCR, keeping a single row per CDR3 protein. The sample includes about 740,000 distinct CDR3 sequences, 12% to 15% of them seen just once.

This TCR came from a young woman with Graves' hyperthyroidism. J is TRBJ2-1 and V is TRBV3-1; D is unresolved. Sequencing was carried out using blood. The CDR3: CASSHPNEQFF. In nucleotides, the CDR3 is TGTGCCAGCAGTCACCCCAATGAGCAGTTCTTC.